The 18 T cell receptor beta chains in this list originate from one sample, sequenced in a study of shared clonotypes between healthy human individuals. The table came from immunoSEQ multiplex PCR; TCRdb's copy has only in-frame clones and leaves some out. Of about 1.1 million clones in the sample, approximately 80% were seen once. The sample consisted of memory CD4+ T cells from PBMCs. Subset specified: CD45RA-negative fraction. The receptors derive from a young man in good health. Some clones in this sample may be carry-over from other donors' samples.

The chain links TRBV28 to TRBJ2-7; D gene ambiguous. This CDR3 is 13 amino acids long. Germline assignment: CDR1 MDHEN and CDR2 SYDVKM. The V and J ends lost 7 bases and 3 bases respectively, with 13 bases between them. CDR3 sequence reads: CASIGFDFYEQYF. The CDR3 DNA is TGTGCCAGCATCGGTTTCGATTTCTACGAGCAGTACTTC. The complete variable domain, with remaining parts taken from reference TRBV28 and TRBJ2-7, reads DVKVTQSSRYLVKRTGEKVFLECVQDMDHENMFWYRQDPGLGLRLIYFSYDVKMKEKGDIPEGYSVSREKKERFSLILESASTNQTSMYLCASIGFDFYEQYFGPGTRLTVT.

Many counts were recorded for this clone. This sequence joins TRBV7-8 and TRBJ2-1; tentatively, D is TRBD1 (6 bases). CDR1 and CDR2 from the germline V gene are SGHVS and FQNEAQ. Trimming pared 5 bases from V and 4 bases from J, leaving 12 bases between. The CDR3 spans 14 residues. The CDR3 region is CASSTPDRYNEQFF. For the CDR3, the DNA is TGTGCCAGCAGCACACCGGACAGATACAATGAGCAGTTCTTC.

This chain links TRBV5-1 with TRBJ2-3; 8 bases map to TRBD1. This CDR3 comprises 16 residues. Germline V lookup: CDR1 SGHRS, CDR2 YFSETQ. V was clipped by 2 bases and J by 1 base; unmatched bases: 6. The CDR3 bases are TGCGCCAGCAGCTTAGGACAGGGAGTAGGCACAGATACGCAGTATTTT. This codes for CASSLGQGVGTDTQYF.

The chain recombines TRBV6-1 with TRBJ2-1; a weak D match, TRBD2 (6 bases). Germline lookup yields CDR1 MNHNS and CDR2 SASEGT. The CDR3 consists of 15 residues. V was shortened by 7 bases and J by 2 bases, with 15 bases between the two germline ends. This CDR3 is CASIISGVTYNEQFF. In DNA, the CDR3 is TGTGCCAGCATTATTAGCGGAGTTACCTACAATGAGCAGTTCTTC.

The J gene is TRBJ2-7, the V gene TRBV23-1, with D maybe TRBD2 (6 bases). TRBV23-1 is flagged as an ORF with uncertain function. With 2 bases removed from V and 0 bases from J, the gap between germline ends came to 11 bases. CDR3 length: 15 amino acids. This CDR3 reads CASSQVIADSYEQYF. CDR3 nucleotide sequence: TGCGCCAGCAGTCAAGTTATAGCGGACTCCTACGAGCAGTACTTC.

The rearrangement uses TRBV6-1 and TRBJ2-1, with 7 positions matching TRBD1. The CDR3 consists of 12 residues. Losses at the gene ends were 7 bases for V and 4 bases for J; bases not matched to a gene: 1. CDR1 is MNHNS, CDR2 SASEGT, per germline. The CDR3 protein is CASNRGYNEQFF. The CDR3 nucleotides are TGTGCCAGCAACAGGGGATACAATGAGCAGTTCTTC.

Of note for this clone: Within the sample, other DNA sequences also encode this same CDR3. This chain connects TRBV28 to TRBJ2-7; 10 bases are shared with TRBD2. The CDR3 is made up of 14 amino acids. V lost 5 bases to trimming and J lost 2 bases; unmatched junction nucleotides: 3. Germline V gene lookup returns CDR1 MDHEN and CDR2 SYDVKM. CDR3 DNA sequence: TGTGCCAGCAGTCTTAGCGGGAGGACCTACGAGCAGTACTTC. Its protein product is CASSLSGRTYEQYF.

This chain connects TRBV7-2 to TRBJ2-7; the match to TRBD2 covers 7 bases. CDR3 length: 13 amino acids. Germline V gene sequence: CDR1 SGHTA, CDR2 FQGNSA. J was trimmed by 5 bases and V by 5 bases; bases with no gene match: 6. CDR3 sequence reads: CASSPRGVDEQYF. The CDR3 DNA reads TGTGCCAGCAGCCCTCGGGGGGTCGACGAGCAGTACTTC.

This chain uses TRBV5-1 with TRBJ1-3; weak D call: TRBD1 (5 bases). This CDR3 is 17 amino acids long. The germline V and J ends were trimmed by 4 bases and 0 bases, with 17 bases remaining between them. The germline CDR1 and CDR2 sequences are SGHRS and YFSETQ. This chain's CDR3 is CASSLGSGGYSGNTIYF. For the CDR3, the DNA is TGCGCCAGCAGCCTAGGCTCGGGGGGTTACTCTGGAAACACCATATATTTT.

The V gene is TRBV6-1, the J gene TRBJ1-5, with 7 nucleotides matching TRBD1. Germline assignment: CDR1 MNHNS and CDR2 SASEGT. With V trimmed by 5 bases and J by 8 bases, 9 bases remained unmatched. This CDR3 has 14 amino acids. The CDR3 reads CASSRNRGSEPQHF. The CDR3 nucleotides read TGTGCCAGCAGTCGAAACAGGGGATCGGAGCCCCAGCATTTT.

This clone is a singleton in its sample. V and J are TRBV29-1 and TRBJ2-7; TRBD2 is a possible D gene (5 bases). The CDR3 covers 14 residues. Germline values: CDR1 SQVTM, CDR2 ANQGSEA. Trimming left V 4 bases short and J 3 bases short, with 16 bases between. Written as DNA, the CDR3 is TGCAGCGTTGTATCGAGCGGAAAGTACTACGAGCAGTACTTC. Amino acids: CSVVSSGKYYEQYF.

J is TRBJ2-1 and V is TRBV6-5; D not resolved. The CDR3 is 15 amino acids. Trimming shortened V by 2 bases and J by 0 bases, and 8 bases separated the two germline ends. Germline CDR1 MNHEY, CDR2 SVGAGI. The CDR3 region has the DNA TGTGCCAGCAGTTACCACGGATACTCCTACAATGAGCAGTTCTTC. Protein sequence: CASSYHGYSYNEQFF.

This clone appeared a few times. The chain carries TRBV7-8 and TRBJ1-4; D is ambiguous. Germline CDR1 SGHVS, CDR2 FQNEAQ. V was clipped by 1 base and J by 3 bases, with 9 bases between them. There are 15 residues in the CDR3. CDR3 residues: CASSLGRQPNEKLFF. CDR3 coding DNA: TGTGCCAGCAGCTTAGGGAGGCAGCCTAATGAAAAACTGTTTTTT. Together with reference TRBV7-8 and TRBJ1-4, the CDR3 gives the full variable domain: GAGVSQSPRYKVAKRGQDVALRCDPISGHVSLFWYQQALGQGPEFLTYFQNEAQLDKSGLPSDRFFAERPEGSVSTLKIQRTQQEDSAVYLCASSLGRQPNEKLFFGSGTQLSVL.

The chain uses TRBV4-1 and TRBJ2-5; TRBD2 aligns across 7 bases. CDR1 is MGHRA, CDR2 YSYEKL, per germline. V lost 4 bases and J lost 2; bases outside the gene matches: 7. This CDR3 contains 15 residues. The chain's CDR3 is CASSLTGTTQETQYF. As DNA, the CDR3 is TGCGCCAGCAGCCTCACTGGGACTACTCAAGAGACCCAGTACTTC.

CDR3 nucleotide sequence: TGTGCCAGCAGCTTGTGGGGGGCAAGGCAGCCCCAGCATTTT. This codes for CASSLWGARQPQHF. The rearrangement uses TRBV5-4 and TRBJ1-5; maybe TRBD1 (6 bases). The ends were cut back, 1 base at V and 7 bases at J, with 12 bases in the middle. Germline V gene lookup returns CDR1 SGHNT and CDR2 YYREEE (reference sequence). The CDR3 is made up of 14 amino acids. The complete variable domain, with remaining parts taken from reference TRBV5-4 and TRBJ1-5, reads ETGVTQSPTHLIKTRGQQVTLRCSSQSGHNTVSWYQQALGQGPQFIFQYYREEENGRGNFPPRFSGLQFPNYSSELNVNALELDDSALYLCASSLWGARQPQHFGDGTRLSIL.

This clone was picked up many times. This chain uses TRBV4-1 with TRBJ1-1; D ambiguous. Trimming shortened V by 3 bases and J by 0 bases, and 8 bases separated the two germline ends. The CDR3 contains 14 residues. Germline V lookup: CDR1 MGHRA, CDR2 YSYEKL. The CDR3 DNA reads as TGCGCCAGCAGCCATAACAGCATGAACACTGAAGCTTTCTTT. It is translated as CASSHNSMNTEAFF.

In this sample, this clone turned up once. The V gene is TRBV19, the J gene TRBJ1-2; TRBD1 matches 11 bases. The CDR3 consists of 14 residues. The trim removed 9 bases at V and 4 bases at J, leaving 7 bases unmatched. Germline V CDR1 and CDR2: LNHDA, SQIVND (reference sequence). CDR3 sequence (DNA): TGTGCCAGCCAACCGGGACAGGGGGGCTATGGCTACACCTTC. Translating it yields CASQPGQGGYGYTF.

The chain is built from TRBV6-1 and TRBJ1-1; D perhaps matches TRBD1 (5 bases). CDR3 size: 13 residues. Trimming pared 3 bases from V and 1 base from J, leaving 6 bases between. Germline assignment: CDR1 MNHNS and CDR2 SASEGT. The CDR3 sequence: CASSDGQNTEAFF. The CDR3 DNA follows: TGTGCCAGCAGTGACGGACAGAACACTGAAGCTTTCTTT.